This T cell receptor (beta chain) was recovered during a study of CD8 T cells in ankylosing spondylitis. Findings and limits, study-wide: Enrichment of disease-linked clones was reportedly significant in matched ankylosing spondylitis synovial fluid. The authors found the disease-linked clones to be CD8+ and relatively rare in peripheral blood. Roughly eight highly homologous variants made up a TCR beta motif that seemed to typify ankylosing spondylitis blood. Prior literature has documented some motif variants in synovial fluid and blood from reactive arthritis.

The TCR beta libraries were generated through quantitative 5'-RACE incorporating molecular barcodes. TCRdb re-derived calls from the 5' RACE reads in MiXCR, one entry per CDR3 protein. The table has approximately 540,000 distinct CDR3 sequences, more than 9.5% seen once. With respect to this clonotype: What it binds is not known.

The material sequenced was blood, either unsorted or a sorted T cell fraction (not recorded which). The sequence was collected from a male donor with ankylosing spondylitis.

The DNA of the CDR3 is TGTGCCAGCAGTTACTCTGGGATGTATAACAATGAGCAGTTCTTC. Protein: CASSYSGMYNNEQFF. The chain couples TRBV6-5 to TRBJ2-1, with D uncertain. The germline V gene encodes CDR1 MNHEY and CDR2 SVGAGI. This CDR3 has 15 residues. V was pared by 0 bases and J by 5 bases, with 11 bases between.